This TCR beta chain was recorded in a study of shared clonotypes between healthy human individuals. Notes on the study in general: All-four-donor shared clonotypes had higher generation probabilities than non-shared clonotypes did. Only blood was sampled; tissue repertoires likely differ.

Turning to this clone: Antigen unknown.

The V end was cut by 5 bases, the J end by 5 bases, with 15 bases between. The CDR3 runs to 14 residues. Germline V CDR1 and CDR2: KGHSH, LQKENI. Adult Caucasians living in Nashville, Tennessee made up all of the donors. Into CD45RA+ naive and CD45RA-negative memory subsets, the CD4+ cells were split. TCRdb keeps only in-frame clones here, not all; method: immunoSEQ multiplex PCR. The data contain about 2,500,000 clones, more than 90% of them singletons. V is TRBV18 and J is TRBJ2-5, with a tentative D call TRBD1 (5 bases). The TCR originated in a man in his late teens or twenties in good health. Input material: naive CD4+ T cells sorted from blood. Noted subset: CD45RA+ positively selected. CDR3 region: CASSGANPAETQYF. The CDR3, as DNA: TGTGCCAGCTCAGGGGCCAACCCAGCGGAGACCCAGTACTTC.